This T cell receptor beta chain was captured by sequencing in a study of shared clonotypes between healthy human individuals. Whole-study results and caveats: Sample collection involved blood only; tissue repertoires are likely different.

Germline CDR1 reads PRHDT; CDR2 reads FYEKMQ (reference sequence). This CDR3 region has 15 residues. Losses at the gene ends were 4 bases for V and 4 bases for J; bases not matched to a gene: 7. In the case of this clone: Its cognate antigen is unknown.

Sequencing used immunoSEQ multiplex PCR; TCRdb keeps in-frame clones, though not all of them. The sample lists millions of clones, approximately 94% seen once, with under 2% in the top ten. The naive CD8 population came from CD45RO-negative cells selected for CCR7, without terminally differentiated effector memory CD45RA+ cells. The sequence was obtained from a man aged 18 to 30 in good health. Some clones in this sample may be carry-over from other donors' samples. The sequenced sample was naive CD8+ T cells from PBMCs. The chain employs TRBV13 and TRBJ2-1; 7 bases agree with TRBD2. The CDR3 coding sequence is TGTGCCAGCAGCTCCCTGGGAGGGGCTTACAATGAGCAGTTCTTC. Translating it yields CASSSLGGAYNEQFF.